Listed below are T cell receptor beta chains from one sample, sequenced in a study of blood T cell repertoires in COVID-19. Sequenced by immunoSEQ multiplex PCR; TCRdb stores in-frame clones only, minus some. The table includes under 60,000 clones, roughly four fifths detected once. Sequencing was carried out using peripheral blood. Receptor source: a man aged 35 to 55 with acute or convalescent COVID-19. The CDR3 runs from the conserved cysteine through the conserved F or W. The order of the fields is V gene, CDR3 protein.

TRBV11-2 CASSLRTSGGANEQFF
TRBV5-8 CASSLRDTLYEQYF
TRBV7-9 CASSFSGGQYNEQFF
TRBV28 CASSLIGTGDTEAFF
TRBV6-5 CASSRQGRSNQPQHF
TRBV5-1 CASSELQGLRGYTF
TRBV27 CASSLSTGTGGVYEQYF
TRBV24-1 CATSDPGQGTSGELFF
TRBV7-8 CASSSFSGGGLDEQFF
TRBV7-9 CASSLALSREKNIQYF
TRBV6-5 CASRRGNQPQHF
TRBV6-5 CASSKTGLSTDTQYF
TRBV18 CASSPRTGWRGYTF
TRBV2 CASSESGGGLYNEQFF
TRBV10-3 CAISGGDGSEAFF
TRBV15 CATSRDRTDHEQFF
TRBV3-1/TRBV3-2 CASSRRLAGETQYF
TRBV4-1 CASSQDVPGFQHF
TRBV2 CASSPWGGAATGELFF
TRBV5-1 CASSLARGARDTQYF
TRBV4-1 CASSQDPSGSGANVLTF
TRBV10-3 CAISEPGTGKHSNQPQHF
TRBV18 CASSNYGEGRSPLHF
TRBV24-1 CATSDPSGKGANYGYTF
TRBV5-4 CASSLGSGNGYTF
TRBV10-3 CAIGGTGGFNEQFF
TRBV7-2 CASSLVHAGSGNTIYF
TRBV10-3 CAISERERSEAFF
TRBV11-2 CASSSRLTGGAEKLFF
TRBV7-2 CASSLELAGGPREQFF
TRBV27 CASSLGTGLYGYTF
TRBV28 CASSSAGTGVGNTIYF
TRBV20-1 CSASLQETQYF